These 8 T cell receptor beta chains share one sample of origin, sequenced in a study of CD8 T cells in Susac syndrome. RNA in amounts of roughly 0.5 to 1 ug was reverse transcribed with random hexamers. TCRdb independently ran MiXCR on the immunoSEQ multiplex PCR reads; one entry per CDR3 protein. The sample includes 150,000 to 200,000 distinct CDR3 sequences, 92% seen only once; the top ten take roughly 0.08%. The specimen sequenced was CD4+ T cells from PBMCs. Receptors were obtained from a human donor in good health.

V and J are TRBV5-4 and TRBJ2-3; 9 bases fit TRBD2. The CDR3 totals 16 residues. The J segment lost 4 bases and the V segment lost 4 bases, leaving 10 bases of the junction unmatched. In germline, CDR1 is SGHNT, CDR2 YYREEE (reference sequence). DNA of the CDR3: TGTGCCAGCAGCCCCATAGCGGGAGTGGGGGCAGATACGCAGTATTTT. This codes for CASSPIAGVGADTQYF. The entire variable domain, with the rest obtained from reference TRBV5-4 and TRBJ2-3, is as follows: ETGVTQSPTHLIKTRGQQVTLRCSSQSGHNTVSWYQQALGQGPQFIFQYYREEENGRGNFPPRFSGLQFPNYSSELNVNALELDDSALYLCASSPIAGVGADTQYFGPGTRLTVL.

The gene calls are TRBV29-1 and TRBJ2-5; D is undetermined. Deletions cut 1 base from V and 1 base from J, with 10 bases between. The V gene's germline CDR1 is SQVTM and CDR2 ANQGSEA. The CDR3 contains 14 residues. The CDR3 DNA follows: TGCAGCGTTGAAGCCCGGCCCACCCAAGAGACCCAGTACTTC. Amino acid sequence: CSVEARPTQETQYF.

The chain uses TRBV4-1 and TRBJ2-5, with D hard to call. Between the trimmed V and J ends, which lost 6 bases and 2 bases, there was a span of 13 bases. Germline CDR1 reads MGHRA; CDR2 reads YSYEKL. The CDR3 spans 14 residues. The CDR3 loop reads CASSQTSVQETQYF. The CDR3 DNA reads as TGCGCCAGCAGTCAAACATCAGTACAAGAGACCCAGTACTTC.

The gene calls are TRBV6-2 or TRBV6-3 and TRBJ1-5, with 8 bases lining up with TRBD1. Per germline, CDR1 MNHEY and CDR2 SVGEGT. The CDR3 runs 14 residues. V dropped 5 bases and J dropped 4; count of bases not matched to a gene: 4. CDR3 loop: CASSNWTGNQPQHF. The CDR3 region has the DNA TGTGCCAGCAGTAACTGGACAGGGAATCAGCCCCAGCATTTT.

This chain uses TRBV2 with TRBJ1-3; D may be TRBD1 (6 bases). V lost 7 bases to trimming and J lost 0 bases, with 16 bases between them. The germline gives CDR1 SNHLY, CDR2 FYNNEI. This CDR3 is 16 amino acids long. The DNA for the CDR3 is TGTGCCAGCAAACAGACAGGTCCCAGCTCTGGAAACACCATATATTTT. Translated: CASKQTGPSSGNTIYF. Variable domain in full (rest from reference TRBV2 and TRBJ1-3): EPEVTQTPSHQVTQMGQEVILRCVPISNHLYFYWYRQILGQKVEFLVSFYNNEISEKSEIFDDQFSVERPDGSNFTLKIRSTKLEDSAMYFCASKQTGPSSGNTIYFGEGSWLTVV.

The chain's CDR3 is CASSSNPGFPPFF. In DNA, the CDR3 is TGCGCCAGCAGCTCCAACCCCGGGTTCCCCCCTTTCTTC. The chain combines TRBV5-1 with TRBJ2-1, with D unclear. Trimming pared 3 bases from V and 16 bases from J, leaving 20 bases between. The CDR3 is made up of 13 amino acids. Germline V gives CDR1 SGHRS, CDR2 YFSETQ.

This clonotype has a handful of counts. The chain is built from TRBV5-1 and TRBJ2-2; D is unclear. The length of the CDR3 is 14 residues. Germline V gene lookup returns CDR1 SGHRS and CDR2 YFSETQ. Trimming took off 6 bases at V and 4 bases at J, with 13 bases between the two ends. The CDR3 region has the DNA TGCGCCAGCACTCTGGAGCGTCTCACCGGGGAGCTGTTTTTT. Translated, it gives CASTLERLTGELFF.

V and J are TRBV30 and TRBJ1-5; no reliable D call. This CDR3 is 13 amino acids long. Trimming stripped 1 base from V and 7 bases from J, with 11 bases between. CDR1 and CDR2 (germline): GTSNPN, SVGIG (reference sequence). The CDR3 DNA follows: TGTGCCTGGAGTGATGGTGGGAGACAGCCCCAGCATTTT. Residues: CAWSDGGRQPQHF.